A selection of T cell receptor beta chains follows, all from one sample in a study of OX40 agonist ivuxolimab in advanced cancers. Sequenced by immunoSEQ multiplex PCR; TCRdb stores in-frame clones only, minus some. The sample carries about 130,000 clones, about 93% recorded once. The material sequenced was CD4+ or CD8+ T cells sorted from blood, taken in a trial of the OX40 agonist ivuxolimab. The receptors here all came from an adult with an advanced solid tumor such as melanoma, head and neck, liver or kidney cancer. CDR3s include the opening cysteine and the closing phenylalanine or tryptophan. Each record gives: D gene, V gene, clone size, J gene, CDR3 DNA, CDR3 protein. The D gene is left open where the match is weak. Clone size is not always given. Where it is, it says once, few, many or a class for expanded clones.

D gene: TRBD1
V gene: TRBV5-1
clone size: -
J gene: TRBJ1-3
CDR3 DNA: TGCGCCAGCAGTTATCACAGGGGTAACTCTGGAAACACCATATATTTT
CDR3 protein: CASSYHRGNSGNTIYF

D gene: TRBD2
V gene: TRBV10-1
clone size: once
J gene: TRBJ2-3
CDR3 DNA: TGCGCCAGCAGCGCCGGGGGGAACACAGATACGCAGTATTTT
CDR3 protein: CASSAGGNTDTQYF

D gene: TRBD1
V gene: TRBV6-5
clone size: once
J gene: TRBJ1-4
CDR3 DNA: TGTGCCAGCAGTCCCGGGACAGGGACTAATGAAAAACTGTTTTTT
CDR3 protein: CASSPGTGTNEKLFF

D gene: -
V gene: TRBV4-2
clone size: -
J gene: TRBJ1-5
CDR3 DNA: TGTGCCAGCAGCCAAGTAGGACCCGGGGGCGTCAATCAGCCCCAGCATTTT
CDR3 protein: CASSQVGPGGVNQPQHF

D gene: TRBD2
V gene: TRBV5-1
clone size: -
J gene: TRBJ2-5
CDR3 DNA: TGCGCCAGCAGCTTCCAAGCGGGGGCGGCAGAGACCCAGTACTTC
CDR3 protein: CASSFQAGAAETQYF

D gene: -
V gene: TRBV5-4
clone size: -
J gene: TRBJ2-5
CDR3 DNA: TGTGCCAGCAGCTTGGCCACGGGGAGGCCAGGGACCCAGTACTTC
CDR3 protein: CASSLATGRPGTQYF

D gene: TRBD1
V gene: TRBV27
clone size: -
J gene: TRBJ1-1
CDR3 DNA: TGTGCCAGCAGGTTGACAGGGGCGAACACTGAAGCTTTCTTT
CDR3 protein: CASRLTGANTEAFF

D gene: TRBD1
V gene: TRBV19
clone size: -
J gene: TRBJ2-7
CDR3 DNA: TGTGCCAGTAGTATACCCGGACAGGGCTACGAGCAGTACTTC
CDR3 protein: CASSIPGQGYEQYF

D gene: TRBD2
V gene: TRBV7-3
clone size: -
J gene: TRBJ2-7
CDR3 DNA: TGTGCCAGCAGCTTGGGGACTAGCGGGTCCGAGCAGTACTTC
CDR3 protein: CASSLGTSGSEQYF

D gene: TRBD1
V gene: TRBV5-4
clone size: -
J gene: TRBJ2-5
CDR3 DNA: TGTGCCAGCAGCTGGAGGACAGGACAAGAGACCCAGTACTTC
CDR3 protein: CASSWRTGQETQYF

D gene: -
V gene: TRBV4-3
clone size: -
J gene: TRBJ1-2
CDR3 DNA: TGCGCCAGCAGCCAAGAAGTAACAGCTAACTATGGCTACACCTTC
CDR3 protein: CASSQEVTANYGYTF

D gene: -
V gene: TRBV9
clone size: -
J gene: TRBJ2-2
CDR3 DNA: TGTGCCAGCAGCGTAGATCCCGTGAACACCGGGGAGCTGTTTTTT
CDR3 protein: CASSVDPVNTGELFF

D gene: -
V gene: TRBV5-1
clone size: -
J gene: TRBJ2-7
CDR3 DNA: TGCGCCAGCAGCTTGAGCCACCAGACTGGCTACGAGCAGTACTTC
CDR3 protein: CASSLSHQTGYEQYF

D gene: TRBD1
V gene: TRBV10-3
clone size: -
J gene: TRBJ2-7
CDR3 DNA: TGTGCCATCAGCATATCCGGGACAGTGAGGTCCTACGAGCAGTACTTC
CDR3 protein: CAISISGTVRSYEQYF

D gene: TRBD2
V gene: TRBV7-9
clone size: once
J gene: TRBJ2-1
CDR3 DNA: TGTGCCAGCAGCGCCCCGGCAGGGACTAGCGACTACAATGAGCAGTTCTTC
CDR3 protein: CASSAPAGTSDYNEQFF

D gene: -
V gene: TRBV4-3
clone size: -
J gene: TRBJ1-2
CDR3 DNA: TGCGCCAGCAGCCAAGAGCCAGGAAACTATGGCTACACCTTC
CDR3 protein: CASSQEPGNYGYTF

D gene: -
V gene: TRBV5-1
clone size: -
J gene: TRBJ2-1
CDR3 DNA: TGCGCCAGCAGCAATGGACGGATCCCAAAGAGCTCCTACAATGAGCAGTTCTTC
CDR3 protein: CASSNGRIPKSSYNEQFF

D gene: -
V gene: TRBV6-6
clone size: -
J gene: TRBJ2-3
CDR3 DNA: TGTGCCAGCAGTTACTTCGGGGGGCCGGCAGATACGCAGTATTTT
CDR3 protein: CASSYFGGPADTQYF

D gene: TRBD1
V gene: TRBV7-3
clone size: -
J gene: TRBJ1-2
CDR3 DNA: TGTGCCAGCAGCTTGCCCAAGAGGCGTACAGGGGAAGCCAACTATGGCTACACCTTC
CDR3 protein: CASSLPKRRTGEANYGYTF

D gene: -
V gene: TRBV4-3
clone size: -
J gene: TRBJ1-1
CDR3 DNA: TGCGCCAGCAGCCAAGGCCAAATAAACACTGAAGCTTTCTTT
CDR3 protein: CASSQGQINTEAFF

D gene: TRBD2
V gene: TRBV6-1
clone size: -
J gene: TRBJ2-5
CDR3 DNA: TGTGCCAGCAGTGACGGGCTAGCTGTAGCGGGACAAGAGACCCAGTACTTC
CDR3 protein: CASSDGLAVAGQETQYF

D gene: TRBD1
V gene: TRBV29-1
clone size: -
J gene: TRBJ1-2
CDR3 DNA: TGCAGCGTTTTGGGGCAGGGGGCAGTGGGGTATGGCTACACCTTC
CDR3 protein: CSVLGQGAVGYGYTF

D gene: TRBD1
V gene: TRBV10-3
clone size: -
J gene: TRBJ1-2
CDR3 DNA: TGTGCCATCAGTGTCGAGACAGGGGTCACGAACTATGGCTACACCTTC
CDR3 protein: CAISVETGVTNYGYTF

D gene: -
V gene: TRBV6-6
clone size: -
J gene: TRBJ2-3
CDR3 DNA: TGTGCCAGCGGCGATACGCAGTATTTT
CDR3 protein: CASGDTQYF

D gene: TRBD1
V gene: TRBV10-3
clone size: -
J gene: TRBJ2-7
CDR3 DNA: TGTGCCATCAGGGGACAGGGGGCGCCTTTCGAGCAGTACTTC
CDR3 protein: CAIRGQGAPFEQYF

D gene: -
V gene: TRBV5-4
clone size: once
J gene: TRBJ2-7
CDR3 DNA: TGTGCCAGCAGGGCCAATGTGGGAACCTACGAGCAGTACTTC
CDR3 protein: CASRANVGTYEQYF

D gene: -
V gene: TRBV10-2
clone size: -
J gene: TRBJ2-1
CDR3 DNA: TGCGCCAGCAGTGGTTCCGGGGGCCTTTACAATGAGCAGTTCTTC
CDR3 protein: CASSGSGGLYNEQFF

D gene: -
V gene: TRBV20-1
clone size: few
J gene: TRBJ1-1
CDR3 DNA: TGCAGCGGTGGTCGGAACACTGAAGCTTTCTTT
CDR3 protein: CSGGRNTEAFF

D gene: -
V gene: TRBV29-1
clone size: -
J gene: TRBJ2-3
CDR3 DNA: TGCAGCGTTTCCGGGTCCACAGATACGCAGTATTTT
CDR3 protein: CSVSGSTDTQYF

D gene: -
V gene: TRBV5-8
clone size: -
J gene: TRBJ2-5
CDR3 DNA: TGTGCCAGCAAAGGGTACCAAGAGACCCAGTACTTC
CDR3 protein: CASKGYQETQYF

D gene: TRBD1
V gene: TRBV6-6
clone size: -
J gene: TRBJ2-3
CDR3 DNA: TGTGCCAGCAGTTACCAACAGGGGACAGATACGCAGTATTTT
CDR3 protein: CASSYQQGTDTQYF